This T cell receptor beta chain derives from a study of blood T cell repertoires in COVID-19. Study background: Spain, Italy and the United States supplied samples that represented acute and convalescent COVID-19. T cells, B-cell-depleted T cells, or PBMCs supplied cDNA or gDNA.

V lost 5 bases and J lost 8, with 12 bases in between. The CDR3 runs to 12 residues. Germline V gene lookup returns CDR1 SEHNR and CDR2 FQNEAQ (reference sequence). Sequencing was performed with immunoSEQ multiplex PCR; in TCRdb, only in-frame clones are kept and a portion is missing. The sample carries about 52,000 clones, 82% recorded once. The sequenced sample consisted of peripheral blood. This sequence joins TRBV7-9 and TRBJ1-1, with D uncertain. This TCR was recovered from a man aged 80 or over with COVID-19, enrolled during active disease. CDR3 sequence: CASSARVEEAFF. DNA for the CDR3: TGTGCCAGCAGCGCCCGGGTGGAGGAAGCTTTCTTT. The full variable domain, completed using reference TRBV7-9 and TRBJ1-1, is DTGVSQNPRHKITKRGQNVTFRCDPISEHNRLYWYRQTLGQGPEFLTYFQNEAQLEKSRLLSDRFSAERPKGSFSTLEIQRTEQGDSAMYLCASSARVEEAFFGQGTRLTVV.